This TCR beta chain was captured by sequencing in a study of blood T cell repertoires in COVID-19. Study information: Collection of acute and convalescent COVID-19 samples took place in the United States, Italy and Spain. PBMCs, B-cell-depleted T cells, or T cells provided the cDNA or gDNA that made up the material.

Trimming pared 1 base from V and 0 bases from J, leaving 8 bases between. The CDR3 has 14 residues. Germline V gene data show CDR1 as SGHDT and CDR2 as YYEEEE. How the authors handled the data: Estimated nucleated cell counts came from reference gene primer amplification. Sequencing was performed with immunoSEQ multiplex PCR; in TCRdb, only in-frame clones are kept and a portion is missing. That table furnishes V, J and clone size, whereas the DNA furnished D and trimming. Of about 180,000 clones in the sample, about 86% were seen once. The receptor comes from a man aged 50 to 59 with active or convalescent COVID-19. The genes are TRBV5-6 and TRBJ2-7, with D uncertain. The sample consisted of peripheral blood. The DNA of the CDR3 is TGTGCCAGCAGCTTGCGAGACAACTCCTACGAGCAGTACTTC. Its protein is CASSLRDNSYEQYF.